These T cell receptor beta chains were read from a single sample in a study of T-cell reconstitution after alpha-beta-depleted transplantation in children. Each CDR3 protein is one row after TCRdb ran MiXCR on the PCR reads. The data hold tens of thousands of distinct CDR3 sequences, with 7.5% to 10% observed a single time. The material sequenced was PBMCs, mostly from graft donor cells, taken 60 days after TCRalphabeta/CD19-depleted stem cell transplant. These receptors came from a male patient between 2 and 10 years old who had a stem cell transplant for chronic granulomatous disease, so the T cells may come from the graft donor. Both conserved end residues are part of each CDR3. The D gene is left open where the match is weak. A row's size may be missing; if present it is once, few, many or a size class.

>TRBJ2-7|-|14|TRBV20-1|-
CSARFQSGASEQYF
TGCAGTGCTAGGTTTCAGTCAGGGGCCTCCGAGCAGTACTTC
>TRBJ2-1|many|12|TRBV12-3/TRBV12-4|-
CASRVADNEQFF
TGTGCCAGCAGGGTAGCGGACAATGAGCAGTTCTTC
>TRBJ1-4|many|14|TRBV6-4|-
CASSDSGAREKLFF
TGTGCCAGCAGTGACTCCGGGGCTCGTGAAAAACTGTTTTTT
>TRBJ2-1|once|11|TRBV27|-
CASSVRNEQFF
TGTGCCAGCAGTGTTAGGAATGAGCAGTTCTTC
>TRBJ2-7|-|16|TRBV11-2|-
CASTSGLALGSYEQYF
TGTGCCAGCACCTCGGGGCTGGCCCTCGGCTCCTACGAGCAGTACTTC
>TRBJ1-4|few|14|TRBV3-1|-
CASSPGTAIEKLFF
TGTGCCAGCAGCCCCGGGACGGCAATTGAAAAACTGTTTTTT
>TRBJ1-2|-|15|TRBV20-1|-
CCAQAPGQAMGGYTF
TGCTGTGCCCAGGCTCCGGGCCAGGCGATGGGTGGCTACACCTTC
>TRBJ1-4|many|15|TRBV15|TRBD1
CATSGGGQSNEKLFF
TGTGCCACCAGCGGGGGGGGACAGTCTAATGAAAAACTGTTTTTT
>TRBJ2-3|few|15|TRBV7-3|-
CASSRTIKGTDTQYF
TGTGCCAGCAGCCGAACCATCAAGGGGACAGATACGCAGTATTTT
>TRBJ1-3|many|13|TRBV29-1|-
CSVVVGYGNTIYF
TGCAGCGTTGTTGTTGGCTATGGAAACACCATATATTTT
>TRBJ2-7|many|17|TRBV4-2|-
CASSPPGAGRVPYEQYF
TGTGCCAGCAGCCCCCCAGGGGCCGGCAGGGTCCCCTACGAGCAGTACTTC
>TRBJ1-2|many|13|TRBV7-8|-
CASSLAQGSGYTF
TGTGCCAGCAGCTTAGCGCAGGGATCTGGCTACACCTTC
>TRBJ2-7|few|14|TRBV19|-
CASSDSGNYYEQYF
TGTGCCAGTAGCGATTCCGGGAACTACTACGAGCAGTACTTC
>TRBJ2-7|many|13|TRBV2|-
CASSEFGGQEQYF
TGTGCCAGCAGTGAGTTTGGGGGGCAAGAGCAGTACTTC
>TRBJ2-7|many|12|TRBV20-1|TRBD2
CSAGGNGYEQYF
TGCAGTGCGGGAGGGAATGGCTACGAGCAGTACTTC
>TRBJ2-1|many|15|TRBV15|-
CATSRGAGRYNEQFF
TGTGCCACCAGTCGGGGGGCGGGACGTTACAATGAGCAGTTCTTC
>TRBJ2-3|-|17|TRBV5-6|TRBD2
CASSLAGLAGFTDTQYF
TGTGCCAGCAGCTTGGCCGGGCTAGCGGGATTCACAGATACGCAGTATTTT
>TRBJ1-2|few|15|TRBV4-3|-
CASSQESGKGWGYTF
TGCGCCAGCAGCCAAGAGTCTGGAAAAGGGTGGGGCTACACCTTC
>TRBJ1-2|many|12|TRBV29-1|-
CSVVEGLYGYTF
TGCAGCGTTGTTGAAGGACTCTATGGCTACACCTTC
>TRBJ2-3|many|15|TRBV7-7|-
CASSLGVTSTDTQYF
TGTGCCAGCAGCTTGGGAGTGACTAGCACAGATACGCAGTATTTT
>TRBJ2-1|few|18|TRBV6-5|TRBD1
CASSYSNPAGTGYFEQFF
TGTGCCAGCAGTTACTCGAACCCAGCCGGGACAGGTTATTTTGAGCAGTTCTTC
>TRBJ1-1|many|14|TRBV10-3|-
CAIAQGGLNTEAFF
TGTGCCATCGCCCAGGGCGGGTTGAACACTGAAGCTTTCTTT
>TRBJ2-5|-|13|TRBV5-6|-
CASSFGGSETQYF
TGTGCCAGCAGCTTTGGGGGGTCGGAGACCCAGTACTTC